Listed below are T cell receptor beta chains from one sample, sequenced in a study of blood T cell repertoires in COVID-19. Generated by immunoSEQ multiplex PCR, the TCRdb table keeps only in-frame clones and is missing some. The table includes some 270,000 clones, roughly nine tenths detected once. The sample consisted of peripheral blood. The receptors were sampled from a man aged 50-59 years with acute or convalescent COVID-19. CDR3s include the opening cysteine and the closing phenylalanine or tryptophan. The D gene is left open where the match is weak. Clone size appears in some rows only: once, few, many, or a class for an expanded clone.

D gene	V gene	clone size	J gene	CDR3 DNA	CDR3 protein
.	TRBV23-1	.	TRBJ1-1	TGCGCCAGCAGGCCAGACTCGTACACTGAAGCTTTCTTT	CASRPDSYTEAFF
.	TRBV18	.	TRBJ1-4	TGTGCCAGCTCCGTCCGGCAGGGTGAAAAACTGTTTTTT	CASSVRQGEKLFF
TRBD1	TRBV30	.	TRBJ1-2	TGTGCCTTTTCCCGGGACAGGGGGCTCGGGGGCTACACCTTC	CAFSRDRGLGGYTF
.	TRBV2	.	TRBJ1-3	TGTGCCAGCAGTGAGGGGAGGGAGGCTGGAAACACCATATATTTT	CASSEGREAGNTIYF
TRBD1	TRBV19	.	TRBJ1-5	TGTGCCAGTAGTATAGGGACAGGGCCAGGGCAGCCCCAGCATTTT	CASSIGTGPGQPQHF
.	TRBV7-9	.	TRBJ2-2	TGTGCCAGCAGCCCCGCAAGCGGGTACACCGGGGAGCTGTTTTTT	CASSPASGYTGELFF
.	TRBV12-3/TRBV12-4	.	TRBJ1-5	TGTGCCAGCAAACATAGCAATCAGCCCCAGCATTTT	CASKHSNQPQHF
.	TRBV21-1	once	TRBJ1-4	TGTGCCAGCAGCAAAGAAGACAGGAGGAATGAAAAACTGTTTTTT	CASSKEDRRNEKLFF
.	TRBV27	.	TRBJ1-2	TGTGCCAGCAGTTGGAGGGATTCAAGTGGCTACACCTTC	CASSWRDSSGYTF
TRBD1	TRBV19	.	TRBJ1-1	TGTGCCAGTAGGCGACAGGGGGGGAGGACTGAAGCTTTCTTT	CASRRQGGRTEAFF
TRBD2	TRBV19	.	TRBJ2-5	TGTGCCAGTGGCCCAGCGGGGCTCCAAGAGACCCAGTACTTC	CASGPAGLQETQYF
.	TRBV7-9	.	TRBJ1-2	TGTGCCAGCAGCTCCAAACTACAGGAGTTACCTGGCTACACCTTC	CASSSKLQELPGYTF
.	TRBV7-3	.	TRBJ2-3	TGTGCCAGCAGCTTAACTTCGGGGTTCGCAGATACGCAGTATTTT	CASSLTSGFADTQYF
.	TRBV19	once	TRBJ1-4	TGTGCCAGTATCCAGCGGGTTAATATTGGTGAAAAACTGTTTTTT	CASIQRVNIGEKLFF
TRBD1	TRBV10-3	.	TRBJ1-1	TGTGCCATCAGTCCAGGGGGCGAGGAAGCTTTCTTT	CAISPGGEEAFF
.	TRBV2	once	TRBJ1-2	TGTGCCAGCAGTCGGGGGGGCGCGGTTTCTGGCTACACCTTC	CASSRGGAVSGYTF
TRBD1	TRBV27	.	TRBJ2-7	TGTGCCAGCAGTTTAGACAGGGGTTCCCTCGAGCAGTACTTC	CASSLDRGSLEQYF
TRBD1	TRBV18	.	TRBJ2-2	TGTGCCAGCTCACCCATATCCCGGGACAGGGACCCCGGGGAGCTGTTTTTT	CASSPISRDRDPGELFF
.	TRBV5-6	many	TRBJ2-7	TGTGCCAGCAGCGACTCCGGGAATACCTACGAGCAGTACTTC	CASSDSGNTYEQYF
.	TRBV27	.	TRBJ1-6	TGTGCCAGCAGTTTAAACTCAGGTTCACCCCTCCACTTT	CASSLNSGSPLHF
.	TRBV5-1	.	TRBJ2-6	TGCGCCAGCAGCCGCCCACAGGTCTCTGGGGCCAACGTCCTGACTTTC	CASSRPQVSGANVLTF
.	TRBV2	once	TRBJ2-5	TGTGCCAGCAACCCCGAGGCAGAGACCCAGTACTTC	CASNPEAETQYF
.	TRBV7-9	.	TRBJ2-5	TGTGCCAGCAGCAGAGATCGGACAGCTCAAGAGACCCAGTACTTC	CASSRDRTAQETQYF
.	TRBV7-9	.	TRBJ1-3	TGTGCCAGCAGCTTAGCAGGGGCAATAGGTGGAAACACCATATATTTT	CASSLAGAIGGNTIYF
TRBD1	TRBV16	.	TRBJ1-1	TGTGCCAGCAGCCACTGGGACAGGTTGAACACTGAAGCTTTCTTT	CASSHWDRLNTEAFF
TRBD1	TRBV3-1/TRBV3-2	few	TRBJ2-6	TGTGCCAGCAGCCCCGCGACAGGGGAAACTGGGGCCAACGTCCTGACTTTC	CASSPATGETGANVLTF
.	TRBV5-1	.	TRBJ2-1	TGCGCCAGCAGCTTAAATCTAGGAAATGAGCAGTTCTTC	CASSLNLGNEQFF
.	TRBV5-4	.	TRBJ1-6	TGTGCCAGCAGCTTGGGGGGCCAGAGCCGGGTTAATTCACCCCTCCACTTT	CASSLGGQSRVNSPLHF